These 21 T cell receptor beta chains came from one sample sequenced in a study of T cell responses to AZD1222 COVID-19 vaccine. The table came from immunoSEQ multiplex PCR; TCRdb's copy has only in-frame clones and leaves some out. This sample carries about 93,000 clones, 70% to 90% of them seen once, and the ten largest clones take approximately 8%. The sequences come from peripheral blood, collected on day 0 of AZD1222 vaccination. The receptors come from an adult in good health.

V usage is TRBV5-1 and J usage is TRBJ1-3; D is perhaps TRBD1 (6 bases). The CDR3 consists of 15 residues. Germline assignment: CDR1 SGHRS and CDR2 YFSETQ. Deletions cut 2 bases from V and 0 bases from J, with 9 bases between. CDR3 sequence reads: CASSFTGTSGNTIYF. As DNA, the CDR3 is TGCGCCAGCAGCTTCACAGGGACCTCTGGAAACACCATATATTTT.

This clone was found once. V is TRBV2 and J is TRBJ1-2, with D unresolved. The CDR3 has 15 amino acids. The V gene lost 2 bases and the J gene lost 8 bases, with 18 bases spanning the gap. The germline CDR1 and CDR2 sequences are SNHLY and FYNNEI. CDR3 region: CASSESPWDSRGYTF. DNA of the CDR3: TGTGCCAGCAGTGAAAGTCCCTGGGATTCAAGGGGCTACACCTTC.

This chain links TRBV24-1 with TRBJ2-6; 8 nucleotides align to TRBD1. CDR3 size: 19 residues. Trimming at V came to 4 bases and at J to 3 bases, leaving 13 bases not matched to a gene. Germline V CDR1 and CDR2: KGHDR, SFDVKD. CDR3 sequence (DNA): TGTGCCACCAGTGAGGGTAGGGGCAGGGGGCTGAGTGGGGCCAACGTCCTGACTTTC. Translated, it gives CATSEGRGRGLSGANVLTF.

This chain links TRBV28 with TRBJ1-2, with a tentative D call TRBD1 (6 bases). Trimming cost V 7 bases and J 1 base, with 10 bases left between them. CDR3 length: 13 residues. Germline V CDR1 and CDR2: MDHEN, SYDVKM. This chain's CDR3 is CASTLDSNYGYTF. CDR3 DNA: TGTGCCAGCACCCTGGACAGTAACTATGGCTACACCTTC.

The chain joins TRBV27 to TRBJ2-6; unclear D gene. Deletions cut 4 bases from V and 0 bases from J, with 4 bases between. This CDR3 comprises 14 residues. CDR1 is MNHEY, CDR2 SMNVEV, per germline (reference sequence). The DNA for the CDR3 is TGTGCCAGCAGTTACTACTCTGGGGCCAACGTCCTGACTTTC. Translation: CASSYYSGANVLTF.

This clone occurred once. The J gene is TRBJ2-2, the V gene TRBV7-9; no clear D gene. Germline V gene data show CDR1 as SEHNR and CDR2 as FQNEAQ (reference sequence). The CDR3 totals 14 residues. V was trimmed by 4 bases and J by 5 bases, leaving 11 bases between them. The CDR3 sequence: CASSWSRETGELFF. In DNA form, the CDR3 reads TGTGCCAGCAGCTGGAGTAGAGAGACCGGGGAGCTGTTTTTT.

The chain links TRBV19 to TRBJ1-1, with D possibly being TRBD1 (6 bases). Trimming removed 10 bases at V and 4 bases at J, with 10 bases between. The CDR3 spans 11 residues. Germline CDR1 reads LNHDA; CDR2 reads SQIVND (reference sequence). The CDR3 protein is CATQQGTEAFF. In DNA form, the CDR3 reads TGTGCCACTCAACAGGGCACTGAAGCTTTCTTT.

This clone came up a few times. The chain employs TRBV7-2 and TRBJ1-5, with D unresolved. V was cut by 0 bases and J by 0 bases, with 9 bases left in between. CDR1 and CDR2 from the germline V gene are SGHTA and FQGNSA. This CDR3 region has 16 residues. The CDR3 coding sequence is TGTGCCAGCAGCTTAGCTACGGATTATAGCAATCAGCCCCAGCATTTT. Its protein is CASSLATDYSNQPQHF.

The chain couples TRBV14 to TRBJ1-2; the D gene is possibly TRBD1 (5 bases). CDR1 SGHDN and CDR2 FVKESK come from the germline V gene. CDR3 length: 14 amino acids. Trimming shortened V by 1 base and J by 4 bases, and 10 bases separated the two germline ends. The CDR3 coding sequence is TGTGCCAGCAGCCAAGGGGGGAGAGGCTATGGCTACACCTTC. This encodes CASSQGGRGYGYTF.

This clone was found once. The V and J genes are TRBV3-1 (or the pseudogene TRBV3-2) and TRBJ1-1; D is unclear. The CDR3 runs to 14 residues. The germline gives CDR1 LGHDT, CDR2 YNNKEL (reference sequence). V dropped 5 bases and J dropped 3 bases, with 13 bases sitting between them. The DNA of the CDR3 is TGTGCCAGCAGCAGAGAGGCCCGGGACACTGAAGCTTTCTTT. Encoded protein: CASSREARDTEAFF.

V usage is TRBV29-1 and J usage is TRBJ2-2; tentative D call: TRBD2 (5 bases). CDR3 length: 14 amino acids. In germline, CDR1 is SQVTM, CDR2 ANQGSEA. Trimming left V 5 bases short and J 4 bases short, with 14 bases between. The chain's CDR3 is CSVRRSESTGELFF. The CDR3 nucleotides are TGCAGCGTTCGGAGGAGTGAATCCACCGGGGAGCTGTTTTTT.

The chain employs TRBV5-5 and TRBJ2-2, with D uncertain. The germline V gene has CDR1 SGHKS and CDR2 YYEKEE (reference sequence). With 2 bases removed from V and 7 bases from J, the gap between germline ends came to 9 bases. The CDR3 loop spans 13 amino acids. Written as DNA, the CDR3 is TGTGCCAGCAGCTTCGCTAGTCACGGGGAGCTGTTTTTT. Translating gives CASSFASHGELFF.

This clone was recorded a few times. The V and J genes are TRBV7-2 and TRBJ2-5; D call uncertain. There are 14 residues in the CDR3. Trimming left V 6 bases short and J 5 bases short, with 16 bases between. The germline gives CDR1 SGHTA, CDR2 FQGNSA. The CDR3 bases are TGTGCCAGCAGTCCGACCTCCTTCGGGGAGACCCAGTACTTC. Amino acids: CASSPTSFGETQYF.

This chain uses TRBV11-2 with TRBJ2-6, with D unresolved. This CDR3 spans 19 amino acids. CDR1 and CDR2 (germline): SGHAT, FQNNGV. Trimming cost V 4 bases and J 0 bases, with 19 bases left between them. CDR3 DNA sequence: TGTGCCAGCAGCTCCCTGGCAGTCCGTCCCGCCTCTGGGGCCAACGTCCTGACTTTC. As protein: CASSSLAVRPASGANVLTF. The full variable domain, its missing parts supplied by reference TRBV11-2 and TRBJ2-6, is EAGVAQSPRYKIIEKRQSVAFWCNPISGHATLYWYQQILGQGPKLLIQFQNNGVVDDSQLPKDRFSAERLKGVDSTLKIQPAKLEDSAVYLCASSSLAVRPASGANVLTFGAGSRLTVL.

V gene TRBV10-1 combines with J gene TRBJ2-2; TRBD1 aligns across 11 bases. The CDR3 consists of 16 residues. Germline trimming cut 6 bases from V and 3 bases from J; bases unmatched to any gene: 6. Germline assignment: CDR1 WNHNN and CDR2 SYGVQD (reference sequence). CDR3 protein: CASRKDRGLDTGELFF. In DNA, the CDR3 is TGCGCCAGCAGAAAGGACAGGGGGCTGGACACCGGGGAGCTGTTTTTT.

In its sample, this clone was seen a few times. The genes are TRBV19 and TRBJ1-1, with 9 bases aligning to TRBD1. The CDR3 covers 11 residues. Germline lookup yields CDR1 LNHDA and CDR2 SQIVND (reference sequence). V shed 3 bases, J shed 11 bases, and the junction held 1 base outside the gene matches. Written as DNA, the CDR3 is TGTGCCAGTAGTATTACAGGGGGCGCTTTCTTT. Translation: CASSITGGAFF.

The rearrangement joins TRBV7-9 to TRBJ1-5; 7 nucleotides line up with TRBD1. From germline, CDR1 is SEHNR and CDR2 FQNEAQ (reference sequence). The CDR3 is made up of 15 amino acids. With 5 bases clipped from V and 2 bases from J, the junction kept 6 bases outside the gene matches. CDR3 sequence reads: CASSPTGRGNQPQHF. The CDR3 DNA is TGTGCCAGCAGCCCGACAGGGAGAGGCAATCAGCCCCAGCATTTT.

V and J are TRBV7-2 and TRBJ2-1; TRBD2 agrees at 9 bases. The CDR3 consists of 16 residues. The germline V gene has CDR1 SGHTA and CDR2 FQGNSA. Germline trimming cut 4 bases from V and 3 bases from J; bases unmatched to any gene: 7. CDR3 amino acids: CASSSRGGEGYNEQFF. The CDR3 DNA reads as TGTGCCAGCAGCTCTCGCGGGGGGGAGGGCTACAATGAGCAGTTCTTC.

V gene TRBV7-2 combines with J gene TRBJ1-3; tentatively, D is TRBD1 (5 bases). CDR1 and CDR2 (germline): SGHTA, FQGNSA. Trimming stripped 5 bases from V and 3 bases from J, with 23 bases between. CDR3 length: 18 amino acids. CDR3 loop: CASSRTMSGRLNGNTIYF. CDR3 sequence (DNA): TGTGCCAGCAGCCGGACTATGTCAGGGAGGTTAAATGGAAACACCATATATTTT.

CDR3 nucleotides: TGTGCCAGCAGCTTGGCTAGCGGGAGTAACGAGCAGTACTTC. Translating it yields CASSLASGSNEQYF. J is TRBJ2-7 and V is TRBV7-2, with TRBD2 matching 10 bases. Germline assignment: CDR1 SGHTA and CDR2 FQGNSA. After removal of 3 bases from V and 5 bases from J, the junction contained 4 bases not matched to a gene. This CDR3 is built from 14 residues. The complete variable domain, with remaining parts taken from reference TRBV7-2 and TRBJ2-7, reads GAGVSQSPSNKVTEKGKDVELRCDPISGHTALYWYRQSLGQGLEFLIYFQGNSAPDKSGLPSDRFSAERTGGSVSTLTIQRTQQEDSAVYLCASSLASGSNEQYFGPGTRLTVT.

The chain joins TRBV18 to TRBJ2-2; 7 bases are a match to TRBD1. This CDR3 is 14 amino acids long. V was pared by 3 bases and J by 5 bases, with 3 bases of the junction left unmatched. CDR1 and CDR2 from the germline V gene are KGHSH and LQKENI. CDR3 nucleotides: TGTGCCAGCTCACCGGGACAGCAGACCGGGGAGCTGTTTTTT. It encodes CASSPGQQTGELFF.